This T cell receptor (beta chain) was sequenced for a study of a mutant IDH1 vaccine in newly diagnosed glioma. Whole-study context: Initiation of the vaccine course occurred 4-6 weeks after radiotherapy alone, or alongside temozolomide cycles. Patients' prior therapy spanned radiotherapy, temozolomide, or both; most underwent both.

From germline, CDR1 is MGHRA and CDR2 YSYEKL. Trimming shortened V by 0 bases and J by 4 bases, and 7 bases separated the two germline ends. The CDR3 is 13 amino acids. About this clone itself: The antigen remains undetermined.

Stated time point: week 11, during vaccination. A single vaccine dose contained 300 ug of mutant IDH1 20-mer peptide, and topical imiquimod was used with it. Clones were sequenced by immunoSEQ multiplex PCR, and TCRdb holds only the in-frame ones, with some missing. The sample includes about 24,000 clones, roughly 85% of them seen just once. The gene calls are TRBV4-1 and TRBJ2-7, with unresolved D. The source material was PBMCs, sampled from a glioma patient whose treatment included an IDH1 peptide vaccine. The TCR originated in a man aged 35-49 years with glioma. This chain's CDR3 is CASSQDLQYEQYF. In DNA form, the CDR3 reads TGCGCCAGCAGCCAAGATCTCCAGTACGAGCAGTACTTC.